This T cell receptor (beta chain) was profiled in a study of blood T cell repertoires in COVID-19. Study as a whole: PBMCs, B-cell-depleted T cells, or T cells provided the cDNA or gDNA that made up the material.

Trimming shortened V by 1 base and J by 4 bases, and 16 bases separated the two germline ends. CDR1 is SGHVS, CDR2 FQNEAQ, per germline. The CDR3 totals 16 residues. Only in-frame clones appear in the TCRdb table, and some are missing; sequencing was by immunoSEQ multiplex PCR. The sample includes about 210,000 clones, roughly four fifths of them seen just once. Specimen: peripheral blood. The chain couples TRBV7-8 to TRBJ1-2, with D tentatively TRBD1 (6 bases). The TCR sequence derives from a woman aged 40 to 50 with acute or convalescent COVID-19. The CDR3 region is CASSLVWSGRGYGYTF. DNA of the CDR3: TGTGCCAGCAGCTTAGTCTGGTCGGGCAGGGGCTATGGCTACACCTTC.